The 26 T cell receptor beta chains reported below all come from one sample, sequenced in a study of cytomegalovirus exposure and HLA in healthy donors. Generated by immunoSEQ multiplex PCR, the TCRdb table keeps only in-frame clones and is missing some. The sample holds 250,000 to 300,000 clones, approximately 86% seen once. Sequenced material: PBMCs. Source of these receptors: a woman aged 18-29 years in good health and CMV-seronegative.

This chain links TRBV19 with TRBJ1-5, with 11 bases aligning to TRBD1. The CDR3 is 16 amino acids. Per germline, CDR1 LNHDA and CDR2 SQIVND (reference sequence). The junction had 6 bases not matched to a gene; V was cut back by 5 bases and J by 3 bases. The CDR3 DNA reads TGTGCCAGTAGTCAAAGGACAGGGGGCACCAATCAGCCCCAGCATTTT. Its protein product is CASSQRTGGTNQPQHF.

CDR3 in DNA: TGTGCCAGCAGCCCCGGTCGGGGTTCGGGGACCGGGGAGCTGTTTTTT. Residues: CASSPGRGSGTGELFF. This chain connects TRBV11-2 to TRBJ2-2; D is perhaps TRBD2 (5 bases). V lost 5 bases and J 5 bases, leaving 18 bases between the germline ends. This CDR3 contains 16 residues. CDR1 and CDR2 from the germline V gene are SGHAT and FQNNGV.

CDR3 residues: CAISGRDSSYNSPLHF. CDR3 DNA: TGTGCCATCAGTGGACGGGATAGCTCCTATAATTCACCCCTCCACTTT. This rearrangement joins TRBV10-3 to TRBJ1-6; D remains unclear. V lost 4 bases and J lost 0, with 10 bases in between. In germline, CDR1 is ENHRY, CDR2 SYGVKD. This CDR3 region has 16 residues.

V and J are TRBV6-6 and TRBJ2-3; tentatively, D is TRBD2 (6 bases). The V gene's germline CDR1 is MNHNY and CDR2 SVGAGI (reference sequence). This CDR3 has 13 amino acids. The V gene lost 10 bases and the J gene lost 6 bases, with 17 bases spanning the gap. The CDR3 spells CAIGTHEMDTQYF. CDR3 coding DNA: TGTGCCATCGGGACTCATGAGATGGATACGCAGTATTTT.

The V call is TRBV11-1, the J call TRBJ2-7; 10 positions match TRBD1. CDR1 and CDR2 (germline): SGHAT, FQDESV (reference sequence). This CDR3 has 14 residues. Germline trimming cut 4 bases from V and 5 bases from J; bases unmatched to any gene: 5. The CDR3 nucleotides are TGTGCCAGCAGCTCGGGACAGGGGATTGACGAGCAGTACTTC. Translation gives CASSSGQGIDEQYF.

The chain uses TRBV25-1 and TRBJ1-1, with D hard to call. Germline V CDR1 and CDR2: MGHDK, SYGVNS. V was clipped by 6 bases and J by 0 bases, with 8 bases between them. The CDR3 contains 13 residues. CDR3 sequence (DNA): TGTGCCAGCAGGGCCTTCATGAACACTGAAGCTTTCTTT. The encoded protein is CASRAFMNTEAFF.

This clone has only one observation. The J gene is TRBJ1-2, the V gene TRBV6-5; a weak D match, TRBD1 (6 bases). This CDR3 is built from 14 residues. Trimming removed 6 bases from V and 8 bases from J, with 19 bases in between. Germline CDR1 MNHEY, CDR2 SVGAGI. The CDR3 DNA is TGTGCCAGCAGCCCGACGGCACAGGGATACGGCTACACCTTC. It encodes CASSPTAQGYGYTF.

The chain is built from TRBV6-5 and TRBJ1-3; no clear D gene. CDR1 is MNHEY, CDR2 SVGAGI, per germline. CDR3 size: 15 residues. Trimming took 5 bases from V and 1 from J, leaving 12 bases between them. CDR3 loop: CASSRTRGSGNTIYF. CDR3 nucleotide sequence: TGTGCCAGCAGTAGAACCCGAGGTTCTGGAAACACCATATATTTT.

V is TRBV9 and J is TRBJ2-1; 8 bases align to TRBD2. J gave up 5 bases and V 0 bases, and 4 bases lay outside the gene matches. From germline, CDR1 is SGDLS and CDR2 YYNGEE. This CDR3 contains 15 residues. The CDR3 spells CASSVGAGGNNEQFF. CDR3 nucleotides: TGTGCCAGCAGCGTAGGGGCGGGGGGAAACAATGAGCAGTTCTTC.

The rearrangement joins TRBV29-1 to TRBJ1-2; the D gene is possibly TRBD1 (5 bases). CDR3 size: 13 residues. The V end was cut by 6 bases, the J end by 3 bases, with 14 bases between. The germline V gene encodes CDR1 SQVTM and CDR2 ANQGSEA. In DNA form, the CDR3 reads TGCAGCGTCGCCGACAGTCTATACTATGGCTACACCTTC. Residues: CSVADSLYYGYTF.

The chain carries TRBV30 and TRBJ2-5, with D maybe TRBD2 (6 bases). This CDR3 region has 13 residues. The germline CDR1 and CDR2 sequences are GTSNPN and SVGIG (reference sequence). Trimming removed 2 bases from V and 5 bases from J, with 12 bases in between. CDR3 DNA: TGTGCCTGGAGTACGGGAGATGGGGAGACCCAGTACTTC. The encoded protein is CAWSTGDGETQYF.

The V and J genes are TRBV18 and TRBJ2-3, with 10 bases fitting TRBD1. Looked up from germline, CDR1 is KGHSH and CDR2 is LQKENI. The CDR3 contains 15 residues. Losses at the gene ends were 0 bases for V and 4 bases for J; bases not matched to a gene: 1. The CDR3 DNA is TGTGCCAGCTCACCACCCGGGACAGGGGCAGATACGCAGTATTTT. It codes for CASSPPGTGADTQYF.

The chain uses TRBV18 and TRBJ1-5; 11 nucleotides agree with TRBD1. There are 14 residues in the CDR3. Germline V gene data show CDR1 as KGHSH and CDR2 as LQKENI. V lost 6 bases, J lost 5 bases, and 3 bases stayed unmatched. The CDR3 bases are TGTGCCAGCTCGCGGACAGGGGGCGATCAGCCCCAGCATTTT. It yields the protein CASSRTGGDQPQHF.

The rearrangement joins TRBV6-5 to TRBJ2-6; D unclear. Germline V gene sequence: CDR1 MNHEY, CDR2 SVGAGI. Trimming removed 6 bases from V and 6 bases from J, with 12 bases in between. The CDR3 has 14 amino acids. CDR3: CASRNGDLANVLTF. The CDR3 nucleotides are TGTGCCAGCAGGAATGGTGACTTGGCCAACGTCCTGACTTTC.

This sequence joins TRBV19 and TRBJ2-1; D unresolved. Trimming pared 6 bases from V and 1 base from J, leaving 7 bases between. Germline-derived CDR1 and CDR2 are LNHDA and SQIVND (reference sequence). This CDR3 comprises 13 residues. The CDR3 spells CASSLESYNEQFF. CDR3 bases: TGTGCCAGTAGCCTAGAATCCTACAATGAGCAGTTCTTC.

CDR3 coding DNA: TGTGCCAGCAGCTTATGGCGGAAGGAGACCCAGTACTTC. This codes for CASSLWRKETQYF. V gene TRBV5-8 combines with J gene TRBJ2-5; D is ambiguous. This CDR3 spans 13 amino acids. Germline CDR1 and CDR2: SGHTS and YDEGEE. Trimming pared 2 bases from V and 5 bases from J, leaving 10 bases between.

Written as DNA, the CDR3 is TGTGCCAGTAGTACAGGGAATGCTAGAGCTTTCTTT. Encoded protein: CASSTGNARAFF. The V gene is TRBV19, the J gene TRBJ1-1; D might be TRBD1 (5 bases). The CDR3 is 12 residues long. Germline CDR1 and CDR2: LNHDA and SQIVND (reference sequence). Deletions cut 4 bases from V and 10 bases from J, with 13 bases between.

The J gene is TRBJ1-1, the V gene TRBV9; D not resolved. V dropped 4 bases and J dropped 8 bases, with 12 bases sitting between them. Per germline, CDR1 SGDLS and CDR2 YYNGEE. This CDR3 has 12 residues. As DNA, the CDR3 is TGTGCCAGCAGCTTTCGACGGGAAGAAGCTTTCTTT. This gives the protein CASSFRREEAFF.

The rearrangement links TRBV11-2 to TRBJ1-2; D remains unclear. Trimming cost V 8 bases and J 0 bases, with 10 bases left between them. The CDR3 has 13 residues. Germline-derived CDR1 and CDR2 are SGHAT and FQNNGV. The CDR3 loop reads CASSPGPNYGYTF. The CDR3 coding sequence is TGTGCCAGCTCCCCAGGCCCTAACTATGGCTACACCTTC. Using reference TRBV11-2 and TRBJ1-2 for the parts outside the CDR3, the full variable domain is EAGVAQSPRYKIIEKRQSVAFWCNPISGHATLYWYQQILGQGPKLLIQFQNNGVVDDSQLPKDRFSAERLKGVDSTLKIQPAKLEDSAVYLCASSPGPNYGYTFGSGTRLTVV.

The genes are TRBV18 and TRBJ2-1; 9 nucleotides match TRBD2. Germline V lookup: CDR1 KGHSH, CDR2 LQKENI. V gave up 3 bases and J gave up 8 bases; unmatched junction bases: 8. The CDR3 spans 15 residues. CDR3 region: CASSPSGRVYDEQFF. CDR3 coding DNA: TGTGCCAGCTCACCTAGCGGGAGAGTTTACGATGAGCAGTTCTTC.

This CDR3 is CASSYGGGGTDTQYF. CDR3 DNA: TGTGCCAGCAGTTACGGCGGGGGGGGGACAGATACGCAGTATTTT. V is TRBV6-5 and J is TRBJ2-3, with TRBD2 matching 9 bases. The CDR3 has 15 residues. Losses at the gene ends were 2 bases for V and 3 bases for J; bases not matched to a gene: 3. Germline CDR1 reads MNHEY; CDR2 reads SVGAGI.

The CDR3 loop reads CASSELGAAEETQYF. The CDR3 DNA reads as TGTGCCAGCAGTGAATTAGGCGCGGCTGAAGAGACCCAGTACTTC. The chain couples TRBV25-1 to TRBJ2-5; D not resolved. The V and J ends lost 1 base and 3 bases respectively, with 12 bases between them. This CDR3 region has 15 residues. Germline values: CDR1 MGHDK, CDR2 SYGVNS.

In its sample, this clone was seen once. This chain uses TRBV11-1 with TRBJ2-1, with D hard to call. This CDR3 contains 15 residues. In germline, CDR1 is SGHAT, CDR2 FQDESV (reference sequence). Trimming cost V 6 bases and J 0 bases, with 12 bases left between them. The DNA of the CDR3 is TGTGCCAGCAGGGCCGGCGGAAGCTCCTACAATGAGCAGTTCTTC. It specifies CASRAGGSSYNEQFF.

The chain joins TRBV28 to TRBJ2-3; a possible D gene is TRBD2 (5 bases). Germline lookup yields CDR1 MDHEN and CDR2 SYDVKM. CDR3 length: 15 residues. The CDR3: CAHTPAQRATDTQYF. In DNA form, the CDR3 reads TGTGCTCATACGCCTGCCCAGAGGGCCACAGATACGCAGTATTTT.

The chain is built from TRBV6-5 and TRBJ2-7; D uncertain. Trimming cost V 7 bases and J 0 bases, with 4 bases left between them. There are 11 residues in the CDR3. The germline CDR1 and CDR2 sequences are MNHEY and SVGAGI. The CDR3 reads CASTNSYEQYF. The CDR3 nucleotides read TGTGCCAGCACAAACTCCTACGAGCAGTACTTC.

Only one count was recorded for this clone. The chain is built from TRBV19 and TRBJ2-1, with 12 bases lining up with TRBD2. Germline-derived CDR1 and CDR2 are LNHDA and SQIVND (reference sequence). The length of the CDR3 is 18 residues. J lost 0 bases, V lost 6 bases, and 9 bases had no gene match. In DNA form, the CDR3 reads TGTGCCAGTAGGTCCGGACTAGCGGGGTCAAGCTCCTACAATGAGCAGTTCTTC. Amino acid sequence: CASRSGLAGSSSYNEQFF.